Following are 10 T cell receptor beta chains from one sample sequenced in a study of cytomegalovirus exposure and HLA in healthy donors. With 60 Vbeta and 13 Jbeta primers, the PCR was carried out. Assay used: immunoSEQ multiplex PCR; TCRdb lists only in-frame clones, some missing. The table has 150,000 to 200,000 clones, approximately 80% seen once. Sequences were obtained from PBMCs. These TCRs come from a woman younger than 45 in good health and CMV-seronegative.

The chain combines TRBV5-6 with TRBJ1-2, with 10 bases identical to TRBD1. CDR1 is SGHDT and CDR2 is YYEEEE in the germline V gene. CDR3 size: 16 residues. Trimming at V came to 0 bases and at J to 4 bases, leaving 6 bases not matched to a gene. In DNA, the CDR3 is TGTGCCAGCAGCTTGGGGGACAGGGGCACTCTCTATGGCTACACCTTC. Protein: CASSLGDRGTLYGYTF.

The chain employs TRBV6-1 and TRBJ2-7; 11 bases are shared with TRBD1. CDR3 length: 14 amino acids. CDR1 is MNHNS, CDR2 SASEGT, per germline. Trimming took 7 bases from V and 5 from J; bases not matched to a gene: 7. CDR3 sequence (DNA): TGTGCCAGCACGGGGGGGACAGGGGGTAACGAGCAGTACTTC. Residues: CASTGGTGGNEQYF.

The V and J genes are TRBV18 and TRBJ2-7; 9 nucleotides agree with TRBD1. With V trimmed by 3 bases and J by 6 bases, 9 bases remained unmatched. The CDR3 has 15 amino acids. Germline V gene lookup returns CDR1 KGHSH and CDR2 LQKENI. CDR3 coding DNA: TGTGCCAGCTCACCGCGGACAGGGGCTAGGGGCGAGCAGTACTTC. Residues: CASSPRTGARGEQYF.

The chain employs TRBV28 and TRBJ2-7; D unresolved. This CDR3 is built from 13 residues. Germline lookup yields CDR1 MDHEN and CDR2 SYDVKM. Trimming stripped 3 bases from V and 4 bases from J, with 10 bases between. CDR3 protein: CASSLVEEYEQYF. The CDR3 coding sequence is TGTGCCAGCAGTTTGGTAGAGGAGTACGAGCAGTACTTC.

The genes are TRBV9 and TRBJ2-7, with a weak D call TRBD2 (5 bases). The CDR3 spans 14 residues. V dropped 0 bases and J dropped 2 bases, with 9 bases sitting between them. Germline-derived CDR1 and CDR2 are SGDLS and YYNGEE. In DNA, the CDR3 is TGTGCCAGCAGCGTAGCTACCGGGACCTACGAGCAGTACTTC. This sequence encodes CASSVATGTYEQYF. The entire variable domain, with the rest obtained from reference TRBV9 and TRBJ2-7, is as follows: DSGVTQTPKHLITATGQRVTLRCSPRSGDLSVYWYQQSLDQGLQFLIQYYNGEERAKGNILERFSAQQFPDLHSELNLSSLELGDSALYFCASSVATGTYEQYFGPGTRLTVT.

This chain joins TRBV6-1 and TRBJ1-2; weak D call: TRBD1 (5 bases). The germline CDR1 and CDR2 sequences are MNHNS and SASEGT. This CDR3 is 12 amino acids long. V was clipped by 6 bases and J by 5 bases, with 10 bases between them. This CDR3 is CASSRQGYGYTF. The CDR3 region has the DNA TGTGCCAGCAGCCGCCAGGGTTATGGCTACACCTTC.

This sequence joins TRBV29-1 and TRBJ1-1; D is perhaps TRBD1 (5 bases). Germline assignment: CDR1 SQVTM and CDR2 ANQGSEA. Trimming stripped 1 base from V and 0 bases from J, with 9 bases between. The CDR3 has 14 residues. CDR3 nucleotide sequence: TGCAGCGTTGAAGTGAGACAGTTGAACACTGAAGCTTTCTTT. Translation: CSVEVRQLNTEAFF.

The chain is built from TRBV11-3 and TRBJ1-1; possibly TRBD1 for D (6 bases). V lost 2 bases, J lost 8 bases, and 12 bases lay in between. Germline CDR1 is SGHNT and CDR2 is YENEEA. The CDR3 sequence is 13 residues long. The CDR3 reads CASSLRSGAEAFF. In DNA form, the CDR3 reads TGTGCCAGCAGCTTACGGTCAGGGGCGGAAGCTTTCTTT. The complete variable domain, with remaining parts taken from reference TRBV11-3 and TRBJ1-1, reads EAGVVQSPRYKIIEKKQPVAFWCNPISGHNTLYWYLQNLGQGPELLIRYENEEAVDDSQLPKDRFSAERLKGVDSTLKIQPAELGDSAVYLCASSLRSGAEAFFGQGTRLTVV.

This clone was found once. The gene calls are TRBV5-1 and TRBJ2-1; perhaps TRBD1 as D (5 bases). The germline V gene has CDR1 SGHRS and CDR2 YFSETQ. This CDR3 contains 14 residues. The V gene lost 0 bases and the J gene lost 6 bases, with 10 bases spanning the gap. CDR3 residues: CASSLGDRSNEQFF. CDR3 nucleotides: TGCGCCAGCAGCTTGGGCGACAGATCCAATGAGCAGTTCTTC.

This clone has more than one count but fewer than ten. This rearrangement joins TRBV28 to TRBJ1-2; D unresolved. Deletions cut 7 bases from V and 3 bases from J, with 21 bases between. The germline CDR1 and CDR2 sequences are MDHEN and SYDVKM. This CDR3 contains 16 residues. The CDR3 nucleotides read TGTGCCAGCACGTCCCGCTTTCTTGTGTCGGACTATGGCTACACCTTC. Translating it yields CASTSRFLVSDYGYTF.